This passage covers 29 T cell receptor beta chains from one sample sequenced in a study of beta chain features in type 1 diabetes. Since all of the isolated RNA was reverse transcribed, expressed TCRB transcripts were what got sequenced. Here immunoSEQ multiplex PCR was the method, and the copy in TCRdb shows in-frame clones only, minus some. There are 150,000 to 200,000 clones in the sample; about 13% occur only once, and about 0.66% lies in the top ten. The sequenced sample consisted of central memory CD4+ T cells from blood. All receptors come from a woman aged 18-30 years in good health.

V usage is TRBV6-5 and J usage is TRBJ1-2; TRBD1 is a possible D gene (6 bases). V shed 6 bases and J shed 4 bases, with 12 bases lying between them. Germline loops: CDR1 MNHEY, CDR2 SVGAGI. This CDR3 is built from 13 residues. Here the CDR3 DNA reads TGTGCCAGCAGGGTTCAGGGGACCTATGGCTACACCTTC. Encoded protein: CASRVQGTYGYTF.

There are a few counts of this clone. The chain links TRBV25-1 to TRBJ1-1; tentative D call: TRBD1 (5 bases). This CDR3 has 13 amino acids. Germline loops: CDR1 MGHDK, CDR2 SYGVNS. The V end lost 7 bases, the J end lost 0 bases, and 9 bases lay between the germline ends. In DNA form, the CDR3 reads TGTGCCAGCACCGCAGGGTTGAACACTGAAGCTTTCTTT. Translating it yields CASTAGLNTEAFF.

The chain combines TRBV7-9 with TRBJ1-1, with 8 bases lining up with TRBD1. The CDR3 contains 14 residues. V was clipped by 5 bases and J by 6 bases; unmatched bases: 8. Germline assignment: CDR1 SEHNR and CDR2 FQNEAQ (reference sequence). The CDR3 DNA reads TGTGCCAGCAGCAAAGGACAGGGAAGGGCTGAAGCTTTCTTT. Its protein is CASSKGQGRAEAFF.

The J gene is TRBJ1-2, the V gene TRBV6-5, with TRBD1 identical over 11 bases. Germline CDR1 and CDR2: MNHEY and SVGAGI. V shed 2 bases, J shed 8 bases, and the junction held 7 bases outside the gene matches. The CDR3 has 15 amino acids. The CDR3: CASSYPPGQGDGYTF. The CDR3 nucleotides are TGTGCCAGCAGTTACCCCCCGGGACAGGGGGACGGCTACACCTTC.

Many counts were recorded for this clone. The V gene is TRBV18, the J gene TRBJ2-6; TRBD1 is a possible D gene (6 bases). This CDR3 has 17 residues. The germline CDR1 and CDR2 sequences are KGHSH and LQKENI. The V gene lost 3 bases and the J gene lost 4 bases, with 16 bases spanning the gap. In DNA, the CDR3 is TGTGCCAGCTCACCCCCTTCCCCAGGGGCAGGGGCCAACGTCCTGACTTTC. It codes for CASSPPSPGAGANVLTF.

This clone has ten or more counts. The chain combines TRBV7-3 with TRBJ2-1; no firm D call. Germline V gene lookup returns CDR1 SGHTA and CDR2 FQGTGA. The CDR3 has 11 residues. V was cut by 7 bases and J by 5 bases, with 6 bases left in between. The CDR3 coding sequence is TGTGCCAGCACACGAGACAATGAGCAGTTCTTC. It translates to CASTRDNEQFF.

This clone has only a few counts. V gene TRBV7-2 combines with J gene TRBJ2-1, with 9 bases aligning to TRBD1. The CDR3 length is 17 residues. Germline V gene data show CDR1 as SGHTA and CDR2 as FQGNSA. V shed 5 bases, J shed 6 bases, and the junction held 14 bases outside the gene matches. The CDR3: CASSQIGGTGFSNEQFF. For the CDR3, the DNA is TGTGCCAGCAGCCAAATTGGGGGGACAGGGTTTAGCAATGAGCAGTTCTTC.

This clone was detected only a few times. The CDR3 loop reads CASSSARSYEQYF. DNA of the CDR3: TGTGCCAGCAGTTCCGCTCGGTCCTACGAGCAGTACTTC. This chain joins TRBV28 and TRBJ2-7; D gene unclear. V shed 4 bases and J shed 1 base, with 8 bases lying between them. The CDR3 totals 13 residues. CDR1 MDHEN and CDR2 SYDVKM come from the germline V gene.

The chain uses TRBV20-1 and TRBJ2-3; possibly TRBD1 for D (5 bases). Per germline, CDR1 DFQATT and CDR2 SNEGSKA (reference sequence). The CDR3 length is 11 residues. CDR3 sequence: CSVMQGDTQYF. CDR3 DNA: TGCAGCGTAATGCAGGGAGATACGCAGTATTTT.

The chain couples TRBV28 to TRBJ2-1; 7 nucleotides agree with TRBD2. This CDR3 is 16 amino acids long. CDR1 and CDR2 from the germline V gene are MDHEN and SYDVKM. After removal of 3 bases from V and 7 bases from J, the junction contained 12 bases not matched to a gene. CDR3 in amino acids: CASSFPFGGSGNEQFF. The CDR3 nucleotides are TGTGCCAGCAGTTTTCCCTTCGGCGGGAGTGGAAATGAGCAGTTCTTC.

This clone was found a few times. CDR3 residues: CASSEREGANEQFF. DNA of the CDR3: TGTGCCAGCAGTGAACGGGAGGGTGCTAATGAGCAGTTCTTC. This rearrangement joins TRBV7-3 to TRBJ2-1; 8 bases are shared with TRBD2. This CDR3 comprises 14 residues. Germline CDR1 SGHTA, CDR2 FQGTGA. Trimming cost V 6 bases and J 7 bases; bases outside gene matches: 8.

Only a few counts were recorded for this clone. This chain links TRBV2 with TRBJ2-2; TRBD1 might be the D (6 bases). The CDR3 is 15 amino acids. In germline, CDR1 is SNHLY, CDR2 FYNNEI. The V and J ends lost 3 bases and 5 bases respectively, with 13 bases between them. CDR3 in DNA: TGTGCCAGCAGTGACCAGGGGCTTAATACCGGGGAGCTGTTTTTT. It translates to CASSDQGLNTGELFF.

This clone was detected a few times. The chain recombines TRBV10-3 with TRBJ2-5; 7 bases are a match to TRBD2. Germline CDR1 is ENHRY and CDR2 is SYGVKD. V was pared by 4 bases and J by 5 bases, with 4 bases of the junction left unmatched. CDR3 length: 13 residues. The CDR3 region is CAISAGGGETQYF. For the CDR3, the DNA is TGTGCCATCAGTGCGGGGGGAGGTGAGACCCAGTACTTC.

The rearrangement links TRBV9 to TRBJ2-7; the match to TRBD2 covers 8 bases. The length of the CDR3 is 14 residues. CDR1 and CDR2 from the germline V gene are SGDLS and YYNGEE. With 3 bases clipped from V and 2 bases from J, the junction kept 4 bases outside the gene matches. The CDR3 bases are TGTGCCAGCAGCGCCACTAGCGGACCCTACGAGCAGTACTTC. Its protein product is CASSATSGPYEQYF.

This clone was seen at least ten times. The chain combines TRBV2 with TRBJ1-1, with 8 bases that match TRBD1. V was pared by 7 bases and J by 5 bases, with 9 bases of the junction left unmatched. The CDR3 extends over 14 amino acids. Germline V gene data show CDR1 as SNHLY and CDR2 as FYNNEI. The CDR3 region has the DNA TGTGCCAGCACTGGACAGGGCTGGAGGACTGAAGCTTTCTTT. Protein sequence: CASTGQGWRTEAFF.

The chain joins TRBV7-2 to TRBJ2-5; 7 bases line up with TRBD2. This CDR3 region has 14 residues. Unmatched junction bases numbered 3, after V lost 1 base and J lost 4 bases. Germline loops: CDR1 SGHTA, CDR2 FQGNSA. CDR3 amino acids: CASSLGGGRETQYF. CDR3 in DNA: TGTGCCAGCAGCTTAGGCGGGGGACGAGAGACCCAGTACTTC.

Concerning this clone: At one end, the junction sequence differs from germline, possibly due to a read error. The chain has TRBV29-1 and TRBJ2-3; tentative D call: TRBD2 (5 bases). Germline V CDR1 and CDR2: SQVTM, ANQGSEA. There are 12 residues in the CDR3. DNA of the CDR3: TGCAGCGTTGGAGCTAGCAAAGATACGCAGTATTTT. Translated: CSVGASKDTQYF.

The chain combines TRBV28 with TRBJ2-3, with D possibly TRBD2 on 5 matching bases. This CDR3 is 14 amino acids long. With 6 bases removed from V and 1 base from J, the gap between germline ends came to 11 bases. CDR1 is MDHEN, CDR2 SYDVKM, per germline. The CDR3 DNA reads as TGTGCCAGCAGACAAGACTACCGCACAGATACGCAGTATTTT. It is translated as CASRQDYRTDTQYF.

In its sample, this clone was seen a few times. The V and J genes are TRBV5-4 and TRBJ2-3; 9 nucleotides match TRBD2. With 2 bases clipped from V and 6 bases from J, the junction kept 4 bases outside the gene matches. The CDR3 covers 14 residues. In germline, CDR1 is SGHNT, CDR2 YYREEE (reference sequence). The CDR3 region is CASSFRTSADTQYF. CDR3 nucleotide sequence: TGTGCCAGCAGCTTCCGGACTAGCGCCGATACGCAGTATTTT.

The rearrangement joins TRBV28 to TRBJ1-5, with D perhaps TRBD1 (5 bases). The CDR3 length is 14 residues. V was pared by 1 base and J by 4 bases, with 8 bases between. From germline, CDR1 is MDHEN and CDR2 SYDVKM. CDR3 amino acids: CASSLSQVNQPQHF. In DNA form, the CDR3 reads TGTGCCAGCAGTTTATCACAGGTGAATCAGCCCCAGCATTTT.

CDR3 amino acids: CATSNPGTSGNNGEQFF. DNA for the CDR3: TGTGCCACCAGCAATCCAGGGACTAGCGGGAACAACGGTGAGCAGTTCTTC. The chain links TRBV15 to TRBJ2-1; 13 positions match TRBD2. CDR3 length: 17 amino acids. Trimming cost V 4 bases and J 9 bases; bases outside gene matches: 12. Per germline, CDR1 LNHNV and CDR2 YYDKDF (reference sequence).

The chain has TRBV7-9 and TRBJ2-7; D not resolved. V was shortened by 11 bases and J by 0 bases, with 11 bases between the two germline ends. This CDR3 has 12 amino acids. The V gene's germline CDR1 is SEHNR and CDR2 FQNEAQ (reference sequence). The CDR3 spells CASGTASYEQYF. As DNA, the CDR3 is TGTGCCTCCGGTACAGCCTCCTACGAGCAGTACTTC.

The chain links TRBV6-5 to TRBJ2-5, with D possibly TRBD1 on 6 matching bases. The CDR3 is 13 residues long. Trimming took off 6 bases at V and 5 bases at J, with 13 bases between the two ends. The germline CDR1 and CDR2 sequences are MNHEY and SVGAGI. The CDR3 DNA is TGTGCCAGCAGACGGGACAACCCGGAGACCCAGTACTTC. This translates into CASRRDNPETQYF.

This sequence joins TRBV19 and TRBJ2-1, with 7 bases fitting TRBD2. The length of the CDR3 is 17 residues. Germline V gene data show CDR1 as LNHDA and CDR2 as SQIVND (reference sequence). V dropped 5 bases and J dropped 0; count of bases not matched to a gene: 10. The CDR3: CASSGGGIASSYNEQFF. In nucleotides, the CDR3 is TGTGCCAGTAGTGGCGGGGGAATAGCGAGCTCCTACAATGAGCAGTTCTTC.

This clone was seen a handful of times. V gene TRBV7-2 combines with J gene TRBJ1-1, with D possibly being TRBD1 (6 bases). Germline V gives CDR1 SGHTA, CDR2 FQGNSA. The ends were cut back, 2 bases at V and 0 bases at J, with 7 bases in the middle. The CDR3 covers 14 residues. CDR3 region: CASSLSGVNTEAFF. The CDR3 DNA reads as TGTGCCAGCAGCTTATCAGGGGTGAACACTGAAGCTTTCTTT.

The J gene is TRBJ2-2, the V gene TRBV5-8; perhaps TRBD2 as D (5 bases). Deletions cut 5 bases from V and 7 bases from J, with 15 bases between. CDR1 SGHTS and CDR2 YDEGEE come from the germline V gene. The CDR3 covers 14 residues. The CDR3 here is CASRSRADGGELFF. The CDR3 DNA is TGTGCCAGCAGGTCGAGGGCGGACGGCGGGGAGCTGTTTTTT.

This clone came up a few times. The chain has TRBV11-1 and TRBJ1-5; 8 nucleotides match TRBD1. V gave up 5 bases and J gave up 5 bases; unmatched junction bases: 8. The CDR3 totals 15 residues. CDR1 and CDR2 from the germline V gene are SGHAT and FQDESV (reference sequence). The CDR3 bases are TGTGCCAGCAGCGAAGGACAGGGAAGGGATCAGCCCCAGCATTTT. Its protein is CASSEGQGRDQPQHF.

V is TRBV7-8 and J is TRBJ1-5; the D gene is possibly TRBD1 (6 bases). The V end lost 5 bases, the J end lost 0 bases, and 11 bases lay between the germline ends. The CDR3 has 15 residues. In germline, CDR1 is SGHVS, CDR2 FQNEAQ. CDR3 DNA sequence: TGTGCCAGCAGCGGCACAGGGTTTAGCAATCAGCCCCAGCATTTT. Translation: CASSGTGFSNQPQHF.

This chain uses TRBV7-3 with TRBJ2-6; 9 bases fit TRBD1. Germline V lookup: CDR1 SGHTA, CDR2 FQGTGA. The CDR3 contains 18 residues. The junction had 9 bases not matched to a gene; V was cut back by 5 bases and J by 1 base. In DNA form, the CDR3 reads TGTGCCAGCAGCCTCCGGGACAGGGTTTTTTCTGGGGCCAACGTCCTGACTTTC. It is translated as CASSLRDRVFSGANVLTF.